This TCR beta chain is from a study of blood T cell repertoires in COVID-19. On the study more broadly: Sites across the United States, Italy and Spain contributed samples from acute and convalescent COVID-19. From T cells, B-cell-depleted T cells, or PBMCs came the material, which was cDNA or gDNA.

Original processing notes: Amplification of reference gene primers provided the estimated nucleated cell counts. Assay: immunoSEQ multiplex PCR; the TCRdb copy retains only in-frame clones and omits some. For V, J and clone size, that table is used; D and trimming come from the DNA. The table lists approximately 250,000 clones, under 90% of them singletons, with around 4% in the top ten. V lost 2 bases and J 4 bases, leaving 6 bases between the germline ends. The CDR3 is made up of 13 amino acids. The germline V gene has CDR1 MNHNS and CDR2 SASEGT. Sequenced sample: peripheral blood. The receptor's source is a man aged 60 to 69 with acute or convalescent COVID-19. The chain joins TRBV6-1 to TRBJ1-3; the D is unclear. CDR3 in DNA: TGTGCCAGCAGTGAATCCGGGGGAAACACCATATATTTT. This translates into CASSESGGNTIYF.